Below, one T cell receptor (beta chain) is given with its context. Its matching antigen is unknown. CDR3 size: 14 residues. Germline-derived CDR1 and CDR2 are SGHTA and FQGTGA. V lost 5 bases to trimming and J lost 0 bases, with 11 bases between them. The PCR used 60 Vbeta and 13 Jbeta primers. Measured with immunoSEQ multiplex PCR; TCRdb has only the in-frame clones, and not every one. The table has around 140,000 clones, about 76% seen once. These data belong to a study of cytomegalovirus exposure and HLA in healthy donors. Study details: Early released data comprised around 79 million unique TCRs from HLA-typed donors. General observations from the study: In a later analysis, specific HLA alleles were associated with 15,000 or so TCR beta sequences at a 0.05 false discovery rate. As immune exposure information, only CMV serostatus was available.

Specimen: PBMCs. The chain links TRBV7-3 to TRBJ2-7; D possibly corresponds to TRBD2 (5 bases). This clonotype was sampled from a woman between 35 and 50 years old in good health and CMV-seronegative. CDR3 amino acids: CASSPSGVSYEQYF. CDR3 DNA: TGTGCCAGCAGCCCCTCCGGGGTCTCCTACGAGCAGTACTTC.